What follows are 27 T cell receptor beta chains derived from one specimen sequenced in a study of T cell repertoires in cytomegalovirus infection. In TCRdb, the reads were re-called with MiXCR into one record per CDR3 protein. The data contain around 630,000 distinct CDR3 sequences, 24% of them singletons. Sequenced input: CD8+ T cells from PBMCs. All receptors derive from a human donor in good health (CMV status not recorded). Some clones in this sample may be carry-over from other donors' samples.

This clonotype appeared many times. The genes are TRBV7-8 and TRBJ2-7; D is unresolved. Germline CDR1 SGHVS, CDR2 FQNEAQ. V dropped 5 bases and J dropped 6 bases, with 14 bases sitting between them. The CDR3 has 13 residues. The CDR3 DNA follows: TGTGCCAGCAGCACCCCCCCTGGTAGCGAGCAGTACGTC. It encodes CASSTPPGSEQYV.

This clonotype was counted only a few times. The chain recombines TRBV7-9 with TRBJ2-3, with TRBD1 matching 7 bases. The V gene's germline CDR1 is SEHNR and CDR2 FQNEAQ (reference sequence). V shed 6 bases and J 6 bases; nucleotides not matched to a gene: 6. The CDR3 runs 13 residues. This CDR3 is CASRNPQGDTQYF. CDR3 DNA sequence: TGTGCCAGCAGAAATCCACAGGGGGATACGCAGTATTTT.

With respect to this clonotype: This sequence may be a read error, since a much larger clone differs from it by one base. This chain connects TRBV6-6 to TRBJ2-3; D is perhaps TRBD1 (6 bases). The CDR3 spans 15 residues. The germline CDR1 and CDR2 sequences are MNHNY and SVGAGI (reference sequence). In DNA form, the CDR3 reads TGTGTCAGCCATGGGGGCGGTTCGAGCACAGATACGCAGTATTTT. Protein sequence: CVSHGGGSSTDTQYF.

V and J are TRBV14 and TRBJ2-5; D gene uncertain. This CDR3 has 12 amino acids. The V gene lost 3 bases and the J gene lost 3 bases, with 5 bases spanning the gap. Germline V CDR1 and CDR2: SGHDN, FVKESK. The CDR3 reads CASSHYEETQYF. CDR3 sequence (DNA): TGTGCCAGCAGCCATTACGAAGAGACCCAGTACTTC.

This clonotype showed up just a few times. The chain links TRBV7-9 to TRBJ1-1, with D uncertain. The CDR3 has 15 amino acids. The V end was cut by 5 bases, the J end by 0 bases, with 13 bases between. Germline-derived CDR1 and CDR2 are SEHNR and FQNEAQ (reference sequence). The CDR3 DNA is TGTGCCAGCAGCCCGACGGCAAAACTGAACACTGAAGCTTTCTTT. This translates into CASSPTAKLNTEAFF.

The chain uses TRBV2 and TRBJ2-5, with TRBD2 matching 14 bases. Germline V gene lookup returns CDR1 SNHLY and CDR2 FYNNEI. The V and J ends lost 10 bases and 2 bases, in that order; junction bases with no gene match: 9. This CDR3 has 16 amino acids. CDR3 nucleotide sequence: TGTGCCATGGACCCTTGGACTAGCGGGGGGCAAGAGACCCAGTACTTC. Translation: CAMDPWTSGGQETQYF. The complete variable domain, with remaining parts taken from reference TRBV2 and TRBJ2-5, reads EPEVTQTPSHQVTQMGQEVILRCVPISNHLYFYWYRQILGQKVEFLVSFYNNEISEKSEIFDDQFSVERPDGSNFTLKIRSTKLEDSAMYFCAMDPWTSGGQETQYFGPGTRLLVL.

This clonotype was seen more than once but under ten times. The gene calls are TRBV2 and TRBJ2-7; D possibly matches TRBD1 or TRBD2 (5 bases each). The CDR3 contains 13 residues. Germline V lookup: CDR1 SNHLY, CDR2 FYNNEI. V lost 4 bases to trimming and J lost 0 bases, with 7 bases between them. CDR3 DNA sequence: TGTGCCAGCAGTGGGGGGATCTCCTACGAGCAGTACGTC. This gives the protein CASSGGISYEQYV.

The chain employs TRBV20-1 and TRBJ2-1; 11 bases map to TRBD2. CDR1 is DFQATT, CDR2 SNEGSKA, per germline (reference sequence). The V segment lost 0 bases and the J segment 5 bases; nucleotides outside the gene matches: 0. This CDR3 spans 14 amino acids. The CDR3 loop is CSARELAGDNEQFF. The CDR3 coding sequence is TGCAGTGCTAGAGAACTAGCGGGGGACAATGAGCAGTTCTTC.

The chain uses TRBV6-1 and TRBJ2-3, with TRBD1 matching 8 bases. The germline CDR1 and CDR2 sequences are MNHNS and SASEGT. This CDR3 is built from 16 residues. The J segment lost 2 bases and the V segment lost 0 bases, leaving 4 bases of the junction unmatched. CDR3 DNA: TGTGCCAGCAGTGAAGCGGTGGGACAGGACACAGATACGCAGTATTTT. Translation: CASSEAVGQDTDTQYF.

The CDR3 here is CASSIRGDFSGNTIYF. CDR3 nucleotides: TGTGCCAGTAGTATCAGGGGGGACTTTTCTGGAAACACCATATATTTT. The chain couples TRBV19 to TRBJ1-3, with 7 bases that match TRBD1. CDR1 is LNHDA and CDR2 is SQIVND in the germline V gene (reference sequence). The CDR3 covers 16 residues. The junction had 6 bases not matched to a gene; V was cut back by 3 bases and J by 1 base.

This clonotype was detected ten times or more. The chain recombines TRBV7-6 with TRBJ2-3; 7 positions match TRBD2. The germline V gene has CDR1 SGHVS and CDR2 FNYEAQ. This CDR3 is built from 15 residues. Losses at the gene ends were 3 bases for V and 0 bases for J; bases not matched to a gene: 3. CDR3 sequence reads: CASSLKRGSTDTQYF. CDR3 nucleotide sequence: TGTGCCAGCAGCTTGAAGCGGGGAAGCACAGATACGCAGTATTTT.

About this clonotype: One end of the junction does not line up with germline, which may come from a read error. The chain couples TRBV12-3 or TRBV12-4 to TRBJ2-4; 9 bases fit TRBD1. CDR3 length: 13 amino acids. CDR3 sequence (DNA): TGTGCCAGCAGTGCCGGGACAGGGCCGCTTATTGACTTC. It is translated as CASSAGTGPLIDF.

In its sample, this clonotype was seen a few times. The rearrangement links TRBV7-9 to TRBJ1-2; tentative D call: TRBD1 (5 bases). CDR3 length: 14 residues. Germline CDR1 SEHNR, CDR2 FQNEAQ (reference sequence). V was clipped by 6 bases and J by 5 bases, with 16 bases between them. The CDR3 region is CASRPQRRDYGYTF. The CDR3 DNA follows: TGTGCCAGCAGGCCCCAGCGCAGGGATTATGGCTACACCTTC.

The chain couples TRBV14 to TRBJ1-5; D perhaps matches TRBD1 (5 bases). Germline V gives CDR1 SGHDN, CDR2 FVKESK. V was cut by 5 bases and J by 0 bases, with 11 bases left in between. CDR3 size: 15 residues. For the CDR3, the DNA is TGTGCCAGCAGCGCGGGGGGACTTAGCAATCAGCCCCAGCATTTT. It translates to CASSAGGLSNQPQHF.

A few counts support this clonotype. The chain carries TRBV20-1 and TRBJ2-3; 10 bases agree with TRBD2. The CDR3 consists of 16 residues. CDR1 and CDR2 from the germline V gene are DFQATT and SNEGSKA (reference sequence). V trimming: 0 bases; J trimming: 2 bases; junction bases outside the gene matches: 5. The CDR3 nucleotides read TGCAGTGCTAGAGACCAACTAGCGGGGTCCACAGATACGCAGTATTTT. Protein product: CSARDQLAGSTDTQYF.

V gene TRBV29-1 combines with J gene TRBJ2-7; weak D call: TRBD1 (6 bases). Germline CDR1 and CDR2: SQVTM and ANQGSEA. The CDR3 is made up of 12 amino acids. Deletions cut 6 bases from V and 0 bases from J, with 9 bases between. CDR3 nucleotide sequence: TGCAGCGTAGGACAGCACTCCTACGAGCAGTACTTC. It yields the protein CSVGQHSYEQYF.

This clonotype was counted only a few times. V is TRBV6-2 or TRBV6-3 and J is TRBJ2-7, with 7 bases identical to TRBD2. CDR1 and CDR2 from the germline V gene are MNHEY and SVGEGT. V trimming: 4 bases; J trimming: 1 base; junction bases outside the gene matches: 4. The CDR3 is 14 residues long. CDR3 residues: CASSLAGYSYEQYF. The CDR3 DNA is TGTGCCAGCAGTTTAGCGGGCTATTCCTACGAGCAGTACTTC.

This sequence joins TRBV6-5 and TRBJ2-1, with 10 nucleotides matching TRBD2. Trimming cost V 5 bases and J 5 bases; bases outside gene matches: 3. Germline V gene lookup returns CDR1 MNHEY and CDR2 SVGAGI. The CDR3 runs to 14 residues. Written as DNA, the CDR3 is TGTGCCAGCAGTAAACTAGCGGGGAACAATGAGCAGTTCTTC. Its protein is CASSKLAGNNEQFF.

The table lists this clonotype with many counts. The genes are TRBV7-2 and TRBJ1-1; 11 bases map to TRBD1. V was clipped by 5 bases and J by 11 bases; unmatched bases: 4. The CDR3 covers 12 residues. The germline CDR1 and CDR2 sequences are SGHTA and FQGNSA. DNA for the CDR3: TGTGCCAGCAGCCCGGACAGGGGGCGGGCTTTCTTT. Protein sequence: CASSPDRGRAFF.

With regard to this clonotype: Germline and junction disagree at one end, which may indicate a read error. The gene calls are TRBV11-3 and TRBJ2-3; perhaps TRBD2 as D (6 bases). This CDR3 has 18 amino acids. CDR1 SGHNT and CDR2 YENEEA come from the germline V gene. CDR3 nucleotide sequence: TGTGCCAGCAGCGGAGGGGCGTCTCTAGGGGATAGCACAGATATGCAGTATTTT. Its translation is CASSGGASLGDSTDMQYF.

CDR3 sequence reads: CATSPGFVATNEKLFF. The DNA for the CDR3 is TGTGCCACCAGCCCCGGATTTGTTGCAACTAATGAAAAACTGTTTTTT. The chain recombines TRBV24-1 with TRBJ1-4; the D is unclear. Germline V CDR1 and CDR2: KGHDR, SFDVKD. V was cut by 7 bases and J by 0 bases, with 14 bases left in between. The CDR3 covers 16 residues.

This clonotype was counted only a few times. This sequence joins TRBV6-5 and TRBJ1-5; tentative D call: TRBD1 (5 bases). Trimming cost V 2 bases and J 4 bases, with 24 bases left between them. The V gene's germline CDR1 is MNHEY and CDR2 SVGAGI. CDR3 size: 19 residues. This CDR3 is CASSYGGRVGEGRNQPQHF. CDR3 sequence (DNA): TGTGCCAGCAGTTACGGAGGCAGGGTGGGCGAGGGGAGAAATCAGCCCCAGCATTTT.

This clonotype appeared a single time. The CDR3 sequence is CASSSTQAGAYGYTF. In DNA, the CDR3 is TGTGCCAGCAGTTCTACCCAGGCGGGGGCCTATGGCTACACCTTC. This rearrangement joins TRBV28 to TRBJ1-2; tentative D call: TRBD1 (6 bases). CDR3 length equals 15 residues. CDR1 is MDHEN and CDR2 is SYDVKM in the germline V gene. Deletions cut 4 bases from V and 4 bases from J, with 16 bases between.

This clonotype was recorded many times. The genes are TRBV7-2 and TRBJ1-5; no clear D gene. V lost 1 base and J lost 7, with 14 bases in between. CDR1 is SGHTA and CDR2 is FQGNSA in the germline V gene. The CDR3 has 15 amino acids. CDR3 residues: CASSLVVGVGQPQHF. In DNA, the CDR3 is TGTGCCAGCAGCTTAGTTGTCGGAGTAGGGCAGCCCCAGCATTTT. Using reference TRBV7-2 and TRBJ1-5 for the parts outside the CDR3, the full variable domain is GAGVSQSPSNKVTEKGKDVELRCDPISGHTALYWYRQSLGQGLEFLIYFQGNSAPDKSGLPSDRFSAERTGGSVSTLTIQRTQQEDSAVYLCASSLVVGVGQPQHFGDGTRLSIL.

This clonotype has a single count. The CDR3 DNA follows: TGCGCCAGCAGCTTGGGACGGAGCTTTGAACACACTGAAGCTTTCTTT. Translated: CASSLGRSFEHTEAFF. The chain has TRBV5-1 and TRBJ1-1; D is ambiguous. V lost 0 bases to trimming and J lost 3 bases, with 15 bases between them. The CDR3 is 16 residues long. Per germline, CDR1 SGHRS and CDR2 YFSETQ.

The V gene is TRBV28, the J gene TRBJ1-6, with no clear D. The CDR3 is 15 residues long. Germline CDR1 MDHEN, CDR2 SYDVKM. Deletions cut 4 bases from V and 0 bases from J, with 7 bases between. The CDR3 DNA sequence: TGTGCCAGCAGTTGGGAGAGCTCCTATAATTCACCCCTCCACTTT. It codes for CASSWESSYNSPLHF.

The chain couples TRBV24-1 to TRBJ1-5, with TRBD1 matching 8 bases. The junction had 3 bases not matched to a gene; V was cut back by 5 bases and J by 7 bases. The CDR3 has 13 amino acids. The germline gives CDR1 KGHDR, CDR2 SFDVKD. The DNA for the CDR3 is TGTGCCACCAGTGCAGGGGGCCGACAGCCCCAGCATTTT. Protein sequence: CATSAGGRQPQHF.